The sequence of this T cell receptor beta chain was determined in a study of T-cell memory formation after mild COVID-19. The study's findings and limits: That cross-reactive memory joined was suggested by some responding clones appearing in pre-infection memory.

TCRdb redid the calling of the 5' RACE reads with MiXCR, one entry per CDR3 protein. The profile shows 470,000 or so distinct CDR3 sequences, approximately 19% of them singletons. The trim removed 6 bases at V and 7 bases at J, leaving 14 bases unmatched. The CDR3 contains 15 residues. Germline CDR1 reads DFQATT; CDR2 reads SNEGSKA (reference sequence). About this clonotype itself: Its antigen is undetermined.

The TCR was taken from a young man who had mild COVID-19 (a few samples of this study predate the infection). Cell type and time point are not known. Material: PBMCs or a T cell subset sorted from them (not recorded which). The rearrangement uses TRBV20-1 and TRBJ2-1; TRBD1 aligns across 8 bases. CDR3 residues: CSAYPDRDGKNEQFF. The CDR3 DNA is TGCAGTGCCTACCCGGACAGGGATGGTAAGAATGAGCAGTTCTTC.